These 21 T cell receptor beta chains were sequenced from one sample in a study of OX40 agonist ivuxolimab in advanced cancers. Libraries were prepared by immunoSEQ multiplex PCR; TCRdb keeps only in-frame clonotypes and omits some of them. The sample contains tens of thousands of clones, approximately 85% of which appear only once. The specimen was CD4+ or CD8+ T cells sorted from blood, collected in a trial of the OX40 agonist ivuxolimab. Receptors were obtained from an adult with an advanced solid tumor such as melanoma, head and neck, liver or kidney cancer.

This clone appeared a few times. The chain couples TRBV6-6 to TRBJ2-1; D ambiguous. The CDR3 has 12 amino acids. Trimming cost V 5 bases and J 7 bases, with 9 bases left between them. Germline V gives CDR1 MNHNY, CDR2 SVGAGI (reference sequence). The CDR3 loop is CASSGLGNEQFF. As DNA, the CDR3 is TGTGCCAGCAGTGGCTTAGGTAATGAGCAGTTCTTC.

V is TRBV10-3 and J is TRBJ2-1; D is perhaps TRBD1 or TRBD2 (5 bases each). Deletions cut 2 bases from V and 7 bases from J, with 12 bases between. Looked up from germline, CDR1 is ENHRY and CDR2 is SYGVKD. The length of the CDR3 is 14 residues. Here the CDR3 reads CAISEPARENEQFF. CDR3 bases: TGTGCCATCAGTGAGCCGGCCAGGGAGAATGAGCAGTTCTTC.

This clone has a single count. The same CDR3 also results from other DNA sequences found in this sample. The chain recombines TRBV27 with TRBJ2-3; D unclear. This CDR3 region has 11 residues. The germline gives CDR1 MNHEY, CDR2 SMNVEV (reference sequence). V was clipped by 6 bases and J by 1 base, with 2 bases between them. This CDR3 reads CASRRTDTQYF. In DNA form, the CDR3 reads TGTGCCAGCAGACGCACAGATACGCAGTATTTT.

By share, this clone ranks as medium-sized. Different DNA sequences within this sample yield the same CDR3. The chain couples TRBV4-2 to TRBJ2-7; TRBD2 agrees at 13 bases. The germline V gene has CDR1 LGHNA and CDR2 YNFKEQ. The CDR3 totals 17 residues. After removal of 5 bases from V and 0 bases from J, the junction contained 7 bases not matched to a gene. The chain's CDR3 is CASSDRLAGGSSYEQYF. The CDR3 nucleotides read TGTGCCAGCAGCGATAGACTAGCGGGAGGCTCCTCCTACGAGCAGTACTTC.

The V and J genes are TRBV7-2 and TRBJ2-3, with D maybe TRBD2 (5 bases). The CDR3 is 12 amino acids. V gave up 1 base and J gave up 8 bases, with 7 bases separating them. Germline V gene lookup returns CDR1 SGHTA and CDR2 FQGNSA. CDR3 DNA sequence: TGTGCCAGCAGCTTAGTACGGGGTACGCAGTATTTT. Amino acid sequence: CASSLVRGTQYF.

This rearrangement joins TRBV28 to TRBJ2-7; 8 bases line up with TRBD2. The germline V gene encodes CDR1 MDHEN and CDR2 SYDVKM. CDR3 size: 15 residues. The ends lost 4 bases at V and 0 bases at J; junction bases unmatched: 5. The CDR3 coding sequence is TGTGCCAGCAGTTCGACCGGGACTAGCTCCTACGAGCAGTACTTC. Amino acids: CASSSTGTSSYEQYF.

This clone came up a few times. The CDR3 reads CASSYGGPGSYEQYF. For the CDR3, the DNA is TGTGCCAGCAGTTACGGCGGACCGGGCTCCTACGAGCAGTACTTC. The V gene is TRBV6-5, the J gene TRBJ2-7; D call uncertain. This CDR3 spans 15 amino acids. Germline V gives CDR1 MNHEY, CDR2 SVGAGI. V gave up 2 bases and J gave up 0 bases, with 11 bases separating them.

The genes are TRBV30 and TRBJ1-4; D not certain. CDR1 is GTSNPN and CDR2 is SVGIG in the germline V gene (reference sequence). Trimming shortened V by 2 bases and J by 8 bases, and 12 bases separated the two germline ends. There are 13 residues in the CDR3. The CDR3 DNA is TGTGCCTGGAGTCCCCAGGTACGAGAAAAACTGTTTTTT. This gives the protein CAWSPQVREKLFF.

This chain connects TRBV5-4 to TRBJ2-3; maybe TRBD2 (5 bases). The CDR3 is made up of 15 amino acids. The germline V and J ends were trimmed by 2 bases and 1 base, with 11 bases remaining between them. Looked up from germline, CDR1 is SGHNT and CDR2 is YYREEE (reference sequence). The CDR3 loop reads CASSLRTVGTDTQYF. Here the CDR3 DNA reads TGTGCCAGCAGCTTACGGACTGTCGGCACAGATACGCAGTATTTT.

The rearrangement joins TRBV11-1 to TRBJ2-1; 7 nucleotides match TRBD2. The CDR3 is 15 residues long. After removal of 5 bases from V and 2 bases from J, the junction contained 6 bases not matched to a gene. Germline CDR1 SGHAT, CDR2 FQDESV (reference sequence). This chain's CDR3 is CASSQGGTTYNEQFF. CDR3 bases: TGTGCCAGCAGCCAGGGAGGGACGACCTACAATGAGCAGTTCTTC.

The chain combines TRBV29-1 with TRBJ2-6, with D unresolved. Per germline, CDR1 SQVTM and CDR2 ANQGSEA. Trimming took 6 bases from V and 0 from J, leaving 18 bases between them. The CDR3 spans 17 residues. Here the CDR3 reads CSVMSVPSLSGANVLTF. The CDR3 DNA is TGCAGCGTGATGAGCGTGCCCTCTCTCTCTGGGGCCAACGTCCTGACTTTC.

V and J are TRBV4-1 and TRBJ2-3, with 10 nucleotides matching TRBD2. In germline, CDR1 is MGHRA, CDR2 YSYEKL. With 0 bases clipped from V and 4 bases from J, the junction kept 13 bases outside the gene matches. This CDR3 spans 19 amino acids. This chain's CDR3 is CASSQDEARAGGQADTQYF. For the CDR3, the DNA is TGCGCCAGCAGCCAAGATGAGGCTAGAGCGGGGGGGCAAGCAGATACGCAGTATTTT.

The CDR3 region has the DNA TGTGCCAGTAGTATAGGGCAAACGGGGGCCGGGGAGCTGTTTTTT. Translating gives CASSIGQTGAGELFF. The chain employs TRBV19 and TRBJ2-2, with D possibly being TRBD2 (6 bases). V shed 1 base and J shed 6 bases, with 12 bases lying between them. The germline CDR1 and CDR2 sequences are LNHDA and SQIVND (reference sequence). This CDR3 is built from 15 residues. Using reference TRBV19 and TRBJ2-2 for the parts outside the CDR3, the full variable domain is DGGITQSPKYLFRKEGQNVTLSCEQNLNHDAMYWYRQDPGQGLRLIYYSQIVNDFQKGDIAEGYSVSREKKESFPLTVTSAQKNPTAFYLCASSIGQTGAGELFFGEGSRLTVL.

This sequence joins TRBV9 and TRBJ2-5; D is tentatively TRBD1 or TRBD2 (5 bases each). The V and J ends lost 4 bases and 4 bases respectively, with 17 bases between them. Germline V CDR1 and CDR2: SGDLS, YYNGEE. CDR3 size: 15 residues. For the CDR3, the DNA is TGTGCCAGCAGCTCGGGACCCCTAGGAGGAGAGACCCAGTACTTC. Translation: CASSSGPLGGETQYF.

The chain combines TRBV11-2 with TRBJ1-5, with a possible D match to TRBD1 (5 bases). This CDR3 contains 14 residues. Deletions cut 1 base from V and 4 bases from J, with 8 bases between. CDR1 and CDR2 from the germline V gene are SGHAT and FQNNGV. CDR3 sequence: CASSLVGGNQPQHF. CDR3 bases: TGTGCCAGCAGCTTAGTCGGGGGGAATCAGCCCCAGCATTTT.

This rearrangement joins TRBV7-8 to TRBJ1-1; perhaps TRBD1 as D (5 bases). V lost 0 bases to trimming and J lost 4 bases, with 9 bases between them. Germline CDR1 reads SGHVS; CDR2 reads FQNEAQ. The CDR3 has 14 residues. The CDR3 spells CASSLAGEGTEAFF. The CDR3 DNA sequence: TGTGCCAGCAGCTTAGCGGGGGAGGGCACTGAAGCTTTCTTT.

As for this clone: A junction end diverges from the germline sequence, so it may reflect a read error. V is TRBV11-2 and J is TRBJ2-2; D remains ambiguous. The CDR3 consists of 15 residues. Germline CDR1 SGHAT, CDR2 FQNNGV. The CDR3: CASSSPDRNPGELFF. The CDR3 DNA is TGTGCCAGCAGCTCGCCGGACCGGAACCCCGGGGAGCTGTTTTTT.

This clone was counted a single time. The CDR3 loop is CASSLGAGSNEKLFF. CDR3 DNA: TGTGCCAGCAGCTTGGGGGCAGGATCTAATGAAAAACTGTTTTTT. The chain carries TRBV5-4 and TRBJ1-4; D uncertain. Trimming removed 0 bases from V and 3 bases from J, with 9 bases in between. This CDR3 region has 15 residues. The germline CDR1 and CDR2 sequences are SGHNT and YYREEE (reference sequence).

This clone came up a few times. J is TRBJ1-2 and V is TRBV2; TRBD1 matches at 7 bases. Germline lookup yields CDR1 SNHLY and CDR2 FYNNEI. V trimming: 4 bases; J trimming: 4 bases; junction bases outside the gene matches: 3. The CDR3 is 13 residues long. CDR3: CASSVGTVYGYTF. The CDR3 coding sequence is TGTGCCAGCAGTGTAGGGACAGTCTATGGCTACACCTTC. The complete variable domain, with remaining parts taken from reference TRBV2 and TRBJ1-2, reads EPEVTQTPSHQVTQMGQEVILRCVPISNHLYFYWYRQILGQKVEFLVSFYNNEISEKSEIFDDQFSVERPDGSNFTLKIRSTKLEDSAMYFCASSVGTVYGYTFGSGTRLTVV.

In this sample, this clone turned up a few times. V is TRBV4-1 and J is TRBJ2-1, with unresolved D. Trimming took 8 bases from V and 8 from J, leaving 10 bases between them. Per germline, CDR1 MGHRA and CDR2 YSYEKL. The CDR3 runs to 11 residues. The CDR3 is CASGSGDEQFF. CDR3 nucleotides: TGCGCCAGCGGCTCTGGGGATGAGCAGTTCTTC.

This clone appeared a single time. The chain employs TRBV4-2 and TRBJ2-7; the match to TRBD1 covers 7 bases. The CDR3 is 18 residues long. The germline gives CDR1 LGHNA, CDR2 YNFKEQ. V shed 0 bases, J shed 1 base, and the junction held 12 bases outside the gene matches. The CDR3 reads CASSQEPGTAAISYEQYF. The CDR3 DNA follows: TGTGCCAGCAGCCAAGAACCCGGGACAGCGGCGATTTCCTACGAGCAGTACTTC.